The clone carrying this T cell receptor beta chain was detected a few times. This entry is derived from a study of patients and donors after allogeneic stem cell transplantation. MiXCR, run by TCRdb on the RT-PCR reads, gives a single entry per CDR3 protein. This sample yields 410,000 or so distinct CDR3 sequences, of which roughly 17% are seen a single time; about 7% belongs to the top ten. Germline loops: CDR1 SGHRS, CDR2 YFSETQ. The CDR3 runs 14 residues. Trimming cost V 2 bases and J 4 bases, with 9 bases left between them. J is TRBJ1-4 and V is TRBV5-1, with D possibly matching TRBD1 (6 bases). The sequence was collected from a human donor who was either an allogeneic HSCT recipient or a stem cell or donor lymphocyte infusion donor (not recorded which). It is not recorded whose cells these are; they may come from a transplant donor. The sequencing input was blood, either unsorted or a sorted T cell fraction (not recorded which). This CDR3 is CASSFQGINEKLFF. CDR3 nucleotide sequence: TGCGCCAGCAGCTTCCAGGGGATTAATGAAAAACTGTTTTTT.